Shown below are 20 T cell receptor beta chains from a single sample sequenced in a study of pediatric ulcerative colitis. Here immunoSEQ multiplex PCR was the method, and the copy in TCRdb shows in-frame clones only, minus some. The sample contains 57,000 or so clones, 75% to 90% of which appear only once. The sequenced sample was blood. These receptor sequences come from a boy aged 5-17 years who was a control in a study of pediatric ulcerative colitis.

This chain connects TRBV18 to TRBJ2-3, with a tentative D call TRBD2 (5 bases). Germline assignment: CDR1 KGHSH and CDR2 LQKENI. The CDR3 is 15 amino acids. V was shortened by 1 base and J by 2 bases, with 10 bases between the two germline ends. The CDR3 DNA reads TGTGCCAGCTCACCACGGAGCGGCCTCACAGATACGCAGTATTTT. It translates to CASSPRSGLTDTQYF.

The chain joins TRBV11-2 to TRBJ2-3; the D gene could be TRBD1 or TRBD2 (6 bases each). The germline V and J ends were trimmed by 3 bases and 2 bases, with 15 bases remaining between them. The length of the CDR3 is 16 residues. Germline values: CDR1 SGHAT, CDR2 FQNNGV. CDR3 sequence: CASSLGPGASTDTQYF. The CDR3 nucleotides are TGTGCCAGCAGCTTGGGCCCGGGGGCCTCCACAGATACGCAGTATTTT.

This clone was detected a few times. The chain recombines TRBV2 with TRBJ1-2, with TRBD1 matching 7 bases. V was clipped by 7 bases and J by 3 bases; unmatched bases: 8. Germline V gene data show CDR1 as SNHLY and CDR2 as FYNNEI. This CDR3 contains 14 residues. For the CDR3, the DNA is TGTGCCAGCAACACTGGCAGGGGGGACTATGGCTACACCTTC. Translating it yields CASNTGRGDYGYTF.

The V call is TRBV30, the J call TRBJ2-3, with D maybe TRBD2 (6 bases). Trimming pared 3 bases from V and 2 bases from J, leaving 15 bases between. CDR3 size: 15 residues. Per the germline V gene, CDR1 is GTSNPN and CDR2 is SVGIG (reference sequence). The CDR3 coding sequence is TGTGCCTGGAGCTATGGGACTCGAATCACAGATACGCAGTATTTT. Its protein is CAWSYGTRITDTQYF.

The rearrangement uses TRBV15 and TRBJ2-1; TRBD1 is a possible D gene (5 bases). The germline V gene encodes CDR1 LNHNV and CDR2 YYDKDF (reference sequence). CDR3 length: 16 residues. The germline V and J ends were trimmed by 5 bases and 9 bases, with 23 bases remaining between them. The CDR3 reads CATSGGWLSDTGEQFF. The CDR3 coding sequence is TGTGCCACCAGCGGCGGCTGGCTGTCAGATACAGGTGAGCAGTTCTTC.

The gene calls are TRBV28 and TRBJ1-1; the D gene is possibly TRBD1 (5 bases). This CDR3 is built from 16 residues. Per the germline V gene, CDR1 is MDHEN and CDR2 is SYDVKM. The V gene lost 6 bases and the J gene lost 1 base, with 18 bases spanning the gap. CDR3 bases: TGTGCCAGCAGCTACTCCGGGACCTCGAGGAACACTGAAGCTTTCTTT. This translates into CASSYSGTSRNTEAFF.

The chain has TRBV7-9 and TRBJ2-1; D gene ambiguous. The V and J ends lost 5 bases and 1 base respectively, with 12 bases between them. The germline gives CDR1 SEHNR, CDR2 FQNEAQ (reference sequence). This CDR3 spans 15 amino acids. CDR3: CASSPTDGSYNEQFF. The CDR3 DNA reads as TGTGCCAGCAGCCCTACGGACGGATCCTACAATGAGCAGTTCTTC. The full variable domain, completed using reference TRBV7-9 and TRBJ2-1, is DTGVSQNPRHKITKRGQNVTFRCDPISEHNRLYWYRQTLGQGPEFLTYFQNEAQLEKSRLLSDRFSAERPKGSFSTLEIQRTEQGDSAMYLCASSPTDGSYNEQFFGPGTRLTVL.

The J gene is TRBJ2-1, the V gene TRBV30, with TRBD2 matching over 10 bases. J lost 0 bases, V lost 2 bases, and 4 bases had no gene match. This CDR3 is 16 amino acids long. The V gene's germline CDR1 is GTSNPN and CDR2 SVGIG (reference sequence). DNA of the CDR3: TGTGCCTGGAGTTCTAGCGGGGGTCTCTCCTACAATGAGCAGTTCTTC. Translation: CAWSSSGGLSYNEQFF.

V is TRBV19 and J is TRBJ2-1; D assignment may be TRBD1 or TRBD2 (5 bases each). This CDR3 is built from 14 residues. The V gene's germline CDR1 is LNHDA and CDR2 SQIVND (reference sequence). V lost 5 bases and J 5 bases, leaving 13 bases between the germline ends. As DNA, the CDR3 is TGTGCCAGTAGTTCCTCCGGGGCGGACAATGAGCAGTTCTTC. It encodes CASSSSGADNEQFF. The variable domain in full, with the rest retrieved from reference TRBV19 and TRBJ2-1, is DGGITQSPKYLFRKEGQNVTLSCEQNLNHDAMYWYRQDPGQGLRLIYYSQIVNDFQKGDIAEGYSVSREKKESFPLTVTSAQKNPTAFYLCASSSSGADNEQFFGPGTRLTVL.

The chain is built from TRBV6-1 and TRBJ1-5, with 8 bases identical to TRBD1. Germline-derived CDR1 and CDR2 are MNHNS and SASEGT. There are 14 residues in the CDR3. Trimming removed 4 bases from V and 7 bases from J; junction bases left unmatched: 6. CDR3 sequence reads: CASSGTGRNQPQHF. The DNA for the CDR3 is TGTGCCAGCAGTGGGACAGGGAGGAACCAGCCCCAGCATTTT.

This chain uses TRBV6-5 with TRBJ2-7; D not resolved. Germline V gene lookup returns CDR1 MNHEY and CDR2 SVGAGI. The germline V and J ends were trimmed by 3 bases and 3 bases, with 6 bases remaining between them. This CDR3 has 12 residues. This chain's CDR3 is CASSYSRYEQYF. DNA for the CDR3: TGTGCCAGCAGTTATAGTCGCTACGAGCAGTACTTC.

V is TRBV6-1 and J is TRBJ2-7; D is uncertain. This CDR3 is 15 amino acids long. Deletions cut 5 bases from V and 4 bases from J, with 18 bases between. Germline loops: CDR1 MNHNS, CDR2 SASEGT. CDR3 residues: CASSSGSFSQYEQYF. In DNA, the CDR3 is TGTGCCAGCAGTTCCGGATCCTTTTCCCAATACGAGCAGTACTTC.

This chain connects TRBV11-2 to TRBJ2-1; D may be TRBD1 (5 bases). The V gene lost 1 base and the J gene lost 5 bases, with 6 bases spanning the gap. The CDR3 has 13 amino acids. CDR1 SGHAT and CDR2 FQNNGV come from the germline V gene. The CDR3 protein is CASSLVQDNEQFF. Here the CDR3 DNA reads TGTGCCAGCAGCTTAGTACAGGACAATGAGCAGTTCTTC.

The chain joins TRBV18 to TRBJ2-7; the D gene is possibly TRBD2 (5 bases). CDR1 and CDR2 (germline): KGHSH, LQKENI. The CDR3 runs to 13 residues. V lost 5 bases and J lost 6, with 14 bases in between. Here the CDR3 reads CASSSGPEGEQYF. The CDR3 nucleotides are TGTGCCAGCTCATCAGGACCAGAGGGCGAGCAGTACTTC.

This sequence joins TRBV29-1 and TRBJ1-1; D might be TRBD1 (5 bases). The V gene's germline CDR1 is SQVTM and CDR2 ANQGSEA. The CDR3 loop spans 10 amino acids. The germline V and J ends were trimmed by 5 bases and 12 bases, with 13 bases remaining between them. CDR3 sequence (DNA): TGCAGCGTTACGATAGGGGACCCTTTCTTT. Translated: CSVTIGDPFF.

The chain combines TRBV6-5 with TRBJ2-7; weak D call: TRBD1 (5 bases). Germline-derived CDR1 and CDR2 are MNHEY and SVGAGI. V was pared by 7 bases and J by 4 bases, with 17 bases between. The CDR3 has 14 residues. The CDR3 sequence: CASKKGWTSYEQYF. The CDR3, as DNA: TGTGCCAGCAAAAAGGGGTGGACATCGTACGAGCAGTACTTC.

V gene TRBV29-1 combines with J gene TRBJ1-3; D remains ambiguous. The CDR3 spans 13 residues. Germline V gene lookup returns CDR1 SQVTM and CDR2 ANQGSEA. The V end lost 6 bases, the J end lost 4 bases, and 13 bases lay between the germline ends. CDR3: CSVHTNGGNTIYF. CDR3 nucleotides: TGCAGCGTACATACCAACGGCGGAAACACCATATATTTT.

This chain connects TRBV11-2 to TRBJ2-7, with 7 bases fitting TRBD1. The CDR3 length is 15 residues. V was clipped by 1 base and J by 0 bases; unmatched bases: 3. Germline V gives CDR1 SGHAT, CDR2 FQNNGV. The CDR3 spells CASSLGDSSSYEQYF. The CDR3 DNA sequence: TGTGCCAGCAGCTTAGGGGACAGCAGCTCCTACGAGCAGTACTTC.

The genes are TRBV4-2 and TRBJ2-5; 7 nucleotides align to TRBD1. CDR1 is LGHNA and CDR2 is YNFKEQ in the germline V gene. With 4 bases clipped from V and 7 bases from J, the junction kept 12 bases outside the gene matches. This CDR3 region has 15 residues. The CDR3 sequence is CASSLEGDSWGTQYF. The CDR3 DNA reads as TGTGCCAGCAGCCTTGAGGGGGACAGCTGGGGGACCCAGTACTTC.

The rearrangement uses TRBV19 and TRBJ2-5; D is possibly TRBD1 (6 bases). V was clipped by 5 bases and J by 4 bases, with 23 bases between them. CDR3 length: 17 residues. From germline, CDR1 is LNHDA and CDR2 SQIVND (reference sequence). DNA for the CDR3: TGTGCCAGTAGTCCCCGGGACAAAGGAAAAGTGGGAGAGACCCAGTACTTC. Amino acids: CASSPRDKGKVGETQYF. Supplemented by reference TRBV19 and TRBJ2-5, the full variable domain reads DGGITQSPKYLFRKEGQNVTLSCEQNLNHDAMYWYRQDPGQGLRLIYYSQIVNDFQKGDIAEGYSVSREKKESFPLTVTSAQKNPTAFYLCASSPRDKGKVGETQYFGPGTRLLVL.